This entry lists 25 T cell receptor beta chains sequenced from one sample in a study of CD8 T cells in ankylosing spondylitis. TCRdb redid the calling of the 5' RACE reads with MiXCR, one entry per CDR3 protein. Among about 130,000 distinct CDR3 sequences listed, roughly 9% were seen once. Sequenced input: blood, either unsorted or a sorted T cell fraction (not recorded which). The receptors were sampled from a male donor with ankylosing spondylitis or in good health (not recorded which).

This clonotype appeared many times. V is TRBV20-1 and J is TRBJ2-1; D is unresolved. The CDR3 is 11 amino acids. Trimming pared 4 bases from V and 7 bases from J, leaving 8 bases between. Germline-derived CDR1 and CDR2 are DFQATT and SNEGSKA (reference sequence). Written as DNA, the CDR3 is TGCAGTGCTAAGTCCAGTAATGAGCAGTTCTTC. Protein: CSAKSSNEQFF.

V usage is TRBV20-1 and J usage is TRBJ2-1; 7 bases line up with TRBD2. Per germline, CDR1 DFQATT and CDR2 SNEGSKA (reference sequence). V lost 0 bases, J lost 0 bases, and 5 bases stayed unmatched. The CDR3 spans 16 residues. In nucleotides, the CDR3 is TGCAGTGCTAGAGAGAGCGGGACGAGCTCCTACAATGAGCAGTTCTTC. This encodes CSARESGTSSYNEQFF.

This clonotype was seen at least ten times. This sequence joins TRBV29-1 and TRBJ2-3, with D maybe TRBD1 (5 bases). Germline CDR1 SQVTM, CDR2 ANQGSEA. The ends were cut back, 3 bases at V and 1 base at J, with 14 bases in the middle. This CDR3 is 15 amino acids long. The DNA for the CDR3 is TGCAGCGTTGAGGGCAGGGTAAGTGGCACAGATACGCAGTATTTT. This sequence encodes CSVEGRVSGTDTQYF.

The V and J genes are TRBV10-3 and TRBJ2-5; D unresolved. V was trimmed by 2 bases and J by 1 base, leaving 2 bases between them. The CDR3 is made up of 12 amino acids. Per the germline V gene, CDR1 is ENHRY and CDR2 is SYGVKD. The CDR3 DNA reads as TGTGCCATCAGTGAGCCCCAAGAGACCCAGTACTTC. Translation gives CAISEPQETQYF.

The rearrangement links TRBV6-1 to TRBJ1-2, with a weak D call TRBD1 (5 bases). This CDR3 is built from 15 residues. Per the germline V gene, CDR1 is MNHNS and CDR2 is SASEGT. Trimming cost V 6 bases and J 4 bases, with 18 bases left between them. The CDR3 protein is CASSSQGGSSYGYTF. The CDR3 DNA reads TGTGCCAGCAGCTCCCAGGGTGGCTCCTCCTATGGCTACACCTTC.

In its sample, this clonotype was seen a few times. The gene calls are TRBV15 and TRBJ2-3; D ambiguous. This CDR3 has 14 amino acids. Germline CDR1 and CDR2: LNHNV and YYDKDF (reference sequence). The germline V and J ends were trimmed by 1 base and 1 base, with 6 bases remaining between them. The CDR3 nucleotides are TGTGCCACCAGCAGAGTGTACGGCACAGATACGCAGTATTTT. This sequence encodes CATSRVYGTDTQYF.

Concerning this clonotype: Its ends do not fully match the called genes, so a read error is possible. The chain recombines TRBV7-2 with TRBJ2-3; possible D gene TRBD1, 5 bases. The CDR3 is made up of 13 amino acids. Germline lookup yields CDR1 SGHTA and CDR2 FQGNSA. The chain's CDR3 is CASSGPLWGRAHF. The CDR3 DNA follows: TGTGCCAGCAGCGGACCTCTGTGGGGCCGCGCGCATTTT.

Only a few counts were recorded for this clonotype. CDR3 sequence: CASSQVGTGGADTQYF. For the CDR3, the DNA is TGTGCCAGCAGCCAAGTTGGGACAGGGGGCGCAGATACGCAGTATTTT. The chain couples TRBV5-5 to TRBJ2-3, with 12 bases fitting TRBD1. In germline, CDR1 is SGHKS, CDR2 YYEKEE (reference sequence). V shed 4 bases, J shed 4 bases, and the junction held 7 bases outside the gene matches. This CDR3 region has 16 residues.

This clonotype came up many times. J is TRBJ2-7 and V is TRBV24-1; 9 bases line up with TRBD1. Germline V lookup: CDR1 KGHDR, CDR2 SFDVKD. After removal of 4 bases from V and 2 bases from J, the junction contained 5 bases not matched to a gene. This CDR3 comprises 15 residues. The CDR3 region is CATSDPGTGTYEQYF. The CDR3 nucleotides are TGTGCCACCAGTGACCCCGGGACAGGGACCTACGAGCAGTACTTC.

In its sample, this clonotype was seen many times. CDR3 in DNA: TGCAGCGTTGAATTGCTCCAAGAGACCCAGTACTTC. Translated: CSVELLQETQYF. V gene TRBV29-1 combines with J gene TRBJ2-5; unclear D gene. CDR1 is SQVTM, CDR2 ANQGSEA, per germline. The CDR3 totals 12 residues. The V end lost 2 bases, the J end lost 1 base, and 5 bases lay between the germline ends. The whole variable domain, filled in from reference TRBV29-1 and TRBJ2-5, reads SAVISQKPSRDICQRGTSLTIQCQVDSQVTMMFWYRQQPGQSLTLIATANQGSEATYESGFVIDKFPISRPNLTFSTLTVSNMSPEDSSIYLCSVELLQETQYFGPGTRLLVL.

This clonotype was recorded many times. The chain combines TRBV7-9 with TRBJ2-4; 13 bases align to TRBD2. V lost 5 bases and J lost 0; bases outside the gene matches: 1. The CDR3 runs to 16 residues. Germline CDR1 is SEHNR and CDR2 is FQNEAQ (reference sequence). CDR3 loop: CASSRTSGRAKNIQYF. CDR3 bases: TGTGCCAGCAGCCGGACTAGCGGGAGAGCCAAAAACATTCAGTACTTC.

This clonotype was counted many times. The V gene is TRBV6-2 or TRBV6-3, the J gene TRBJ1-5; 7 bases are shared with TRBD1. CDR1 is MNHEY and CDR2 is SVGEGT in the germline V gene. The CDR3 totals 17 residues. V trimming: 0 bases; J trimming: 5 bases; junction bases outside the gene matches: 10. The CDR3, as DNA: TGTGCCAGCAGTTACTCGTTCAACAGGGGATTTGATCAGCCCCAGCATTTT. This encodes CASSYSFNRGFDQPQHF.

At least ten counts were recorded for this clonotype. The V and J genes are TRBV20-1 and TRBJ1-5; 9 bases map to TRBD1. With V trimmed by 3 bases and J by 1 base, 1 base remained unmatched. Germline lookup yields CDR1 DFQATT and CDR2 SNEGSKA (reference sequence). CDR3 size: 14 residues. In DNA form, the CDR3 reads TGCAGTGCTAGGGACAGGGGAAGCAATCAGCCCCAGCATTTT. Protein: CSARDRGSNQPQHF.

Ten or more counts support this clonotype. The V and J genes are TRBV12-3 or TRBV12-4 and TRBJ2-1, with 8 bases lining up with TRBD1. The CDR3 sequence is 12 residues long. V shed 8 bases, J shed 9 bases, and the junction held 6 bases outside the gene matches. The CDR3 spells CASLQGVSEQFF. The CDR3 DNA follows: TGTGCCAGCCTACAGGGGGTTAGTGAGCAGTTCTTC.

At least ten counts were recorded for this clonotype. CDR3 sequence (DNA): TGTGCCACCCGACCATTCTTTAGCACAGATACGCAGTATTTT. Protein sequence: CATRPFFSTDTQYF. The chain employs TRBV6-1 and TRBJ2-3, with D unclear. V gave up 10 bases and J gave up 0 bases, with 14 bases separating them. The CDR3 contains 14 residues. Germline loops: CDR1 MNHNS, CDR2 SASEGT.

The chain recombines TRBV2 with TRBJ2-6; D may be TRBD1 (6 bases). The length of the CDR3 is 14 residues. V was clipped by 8 bases and J by 2 bases, with 10 bases between them. Germline assignment: CDR1 SNHLY and CDR2 FYNNEI. The CDR3 bases are TGTGCCAGCGTAAACAGGGCTGGGGCCAACGTCCTGACTTTC. Protein: CASVNRAGANVLTF.

This clonotype was seen a few times. This chain uses TRBV5-1 with TRBJ2-7, with D perhaps matching TRBD2 (5 bases). The CDR3 loop spans 15 amino acids. CDR1 and CDR2 from the germline V gene are SGHRS and YFSETQ. V lost 4 bases and J lost 6, with 20 bases in between. The CDR3 DNA is TGCGCCAGCAGCGCGTGGACTGGGAGACGGGGCGAGCAGTACTTC. Translation gives CASSAWTGRRGEQYF. Based on the CDR3 plus reference TRBV5-1 and TRBJ2-7, the full variable domain is KAGVTQTPRYLIKTRGQQVTLSCSPISGHRSVSWYQQTPGQGLQFLFEYFSETQRNKGNFPGRFSGRQFSNSRSEMNVSTLELGDSALYLCASSAWTGRRGEQYFGPGTRLTVT.

This clonotype turned up a few times. The rearrangement links TRBV4-1 to TRBJ2-7; 12 nucleotides line up with TRBD1. Losses at the gene ends were 5 bases for V and 0 bases for J; bases not matched to a gene: 17. The CDR3 has 20 amino acids. From germline, CDR1 is MGHRA and CDR2 YSYEKL. The DNA for the CDR3 is TGCGCCAGCAGCTCACCCCATAAGGGACAGGGGGCTAGTGGCTCCTACGAGCAGTACTTC. Its protein is CASSSPHKGQGASGSYEQYF.

This clonotype was counted at least ten times. This chain connects TRBV15 to TRBJ2-2; a possible D gene is TRBD1 (6 bases). The CDR3 is made up of 13 amino acids. Between the trimmed V and J ends, which lost 4 bases and 3 bases, there was a span of 6 bases. Germline values: CDR1 LNHNV, CDR2 YYDKDF (reference sequence). The CDR3 spells CATSKGDTGELFF. The CDR3 coding sequence is TGTGCCACCAGCAAGGGGGACACCGGGGAGCTGTTTTTT. Full variable domain (outside the CDR3, taken from reference TRBV15 and TRBJ2-2): DAMVIQNPRYQVTQFGKPVTLSCSQTLNHNVMYWYQQKSSQAPKLLFHYYDKDFNNEADTPDNFQSRRPNTSFCFLDIRSPGLGDTAMYLCATSKGDTGELFFGEGSRLTVL.

There are many counts of this clonotype. In nucleotides, the CDR3 is TGTGCCAGCAGTTTCCGGACAGGGAACAATCAGCCCCAGCATTTT. Its protein is CASSFRTGNNQPQHF. The chain links TRBV27 to TRBJ1-5; 8 positions match TRBD1. The V gene end was trimmed by 3 bases and the J gene end by 3 bases; junction bases not matched to a gene: 4. Germline V gene data show CDR1 as MNHEY and CDR2 as SMNVEV (reference sequence). There are 15 residues in the CDR3.

This clonotype was counted a few times. The V and J genes are TRBV5-1 and TRBJ2-3; D is uncertain. The CDR3 covers 16 residues. V lost 3 bases and J 1 base, leaving 15 bases between the germline ends. Germline values: CDR1 SGHRS, CDR2 YFSETQ. This CDR3 reads CASSSGSMAGTDTQYF. CDR3 DNA: TGCGCCAGCAGCTCCGGTAGTATGGCCGGCACAGATACGCAGTATTTT.

This clonotype was seen ten or more times. The chain combines TRBV15 with TRBJ1-6; D gene unclear. The length of the CDR3 is 17 residues. CDR1 is LNHNV and CDR2 is YYDKDF in the germline V gene (reference sequence). Trimming took 5 bases from V and 0 from J, leaving 14 bases between them. CDR3 DNA sequence: TGTGCCACCAGCCCAGATTCCGGGAGCTCCTATAATTCACCCCTCCACTTT. It yields the protein CATSPDSGSSYNSPLHF.

This clonotype was seen repeatedly, ten times or more. The rearrangement links TRBV29-1 to TRBJ2-7, with TRBD1 matching 7 bases. Per germline, CDR1 SQVTM and CDR2 ANQGSEA. Trimming at V came to 5 bases and at J to 6 bases, leaving 4 bases not matched to a gene. The CDR3 sequence is 11 residues long. The CDR3 region has the DNA TGCAGCGTTCAGACAGGGTTCGAGCAGTACTTC. Translating gives CSVQTGFEQYF.

This clonotype was seen many times. This rearrangement joins TRBV29-1 to TRBJ2-2; D is uncertain. The germline V gene has CDR1 SQVTM and CDR2 ANQGSEA. CDR3 length: 12 amino acids. Trimming took off 2 bases at V and 5 bases at J, with 6 bases between the two ends. The DNA for the CDR3 is TGCAGCGTTGAAAGTTCTACCGGGGAGCTGTTTTTT. Encoded protein: CSVESSTGELFF.

The table lists this clonotype with a few counts. The chain recombines TRBV6-5 with TRBJ2-7; 9 positions match TRBD2. This CDR3 is 14 amino acids long. Germline trimming cut 2 bases from V and 5 bases from J; bases unmatched to any gene: 4. CDR1 is MNHEY, CDR2 SVGAGI, per germline. The CDR3 loop reads CASSYLGLADEQYF. The CDR3 DNA sequence: TGTGCCAGCAGTTACCTGGGACTAGCTGACGAGCAGTACTTC.